These T cell receptor beta chains were read from a single sample in a study of blood T cell repertoires in COVID-19. Measured with immunoSEQ multiplex PCR; TCRdb has only the in-frame clones, and not every one. Of roughly 120,000 clones in the sample, roughly 88% were seen once. What was sequenced was peripheral blood. The origin of the receptors is a woman in her forties or fifties with active or convalescent COVID-19. Both conserved end residues are part of each CDR3. The D gene is left open where the match is weak. Clone size is given for some rows only: seen once, a few or many times, or a class if the clone is expanded.

NA	TRBJ1-6	NA	12	TRBV29-1	CSVGTAGSPLHF	TGCAGCGTAGGAACGGCGGGTTCACCCCTCCACTTT
NA	TRBJ2-7	TRBD1	15	TRBV7-3	CASSQYGTGDYEQYF	TGTGCCAGCAGCCAATACGGGACAGGGGACTACGAGCAGTACTTC
once	TRBJ2-7	TRBD1	14	TRBV9	CASSFGTGGGEQYF	TGTGCCAGCAGCTTTGGGACAGGGGGCGGCGAGCAGTACTTC
NA	TRBJ2-3	NA	14	TRBV2	CASSGTSSTDTQYF	TGTGCCAGTAGTGGGACATCGAGCACAGATACGCAGTATTTT
NA	TRBJ2-1	NA	13	TRBV2	CASSDQTGGEQFF	TGTGCCAGCAGCGATCAAACCGGGGGAGAGCAGTTCTTC
NA	TRBJ2-2	NA	14	TRBV9	CASSLLASTGELFF	TGTGCCAGCAGCCTCCTAGCGAGCACCGGGGAGCTGTTTTTT
NA	TRBJ2-7	TRBD2	15	TRBV14	CASSQGSGSSYEQYF	TGTGCCAGCAGCCAAGGTAGCGGGAGCTCCTACGAGCAGTACTTC
NA	TRBJ1-1	NA	14	TRBV28	CASTPYRSDTEAFF	TGTGCCAGCACCCCGTACCGATCGGACACTGAAGCTTTCTTT
NA	TRBJ2-3	TRBD1	15	TRBV10-3	CAINSQRGRGDTQYF	TGTGCCATCAATTCCCAGAGGGGGCGCGGAGATACGCAGTATTTT
NA	TRBJ1-2	TRBD1	14	TRBV5-1	CASSIQGTMDGYTF	TGCGCCAGCAGCATACAGGGGACGATGGATGGCTACACCTTC
NA	TRBJ2-7	TRBD1	13	TRBV6-5	CASKPGGSYEQYF	TGTGCCAGCAAGCCAGGGGGCTCCTACGAGCAGTACTTC
NA	TRBJ1-5	TRBD1	15	TRBV19	CASSPGQGNNQPQHF	TGTGCCAGTAGTCCGGGACAGGGGAATAATCAGCCCCAGCATTTT
NA	TRBJ1-2	NA	11	TRBV28	CASSESYGYTF	TGTGCCAGCAGCGAGTCCTATGGCTACACCTTC
NA	TRBJ2-5	TRBD2	16	TRBV4-2	CASSPELAGKGETQYF	TGTGCCAGCAGCCCCGAACTAGCGGGGAAGGGAGAGACCCAGTACTTC
NA	TRBJ1-1	NA	15	TRBV19	CASSLRQRPNTEAFF	TGTGCCAGTAGCCTCCGACAACGCCCGAACACTGAAGCTTTCTTT
NA	TRBJ2-3	TRBD2	15	TRBV19	CASSTQGLAGGTQYF	TGTGCCAGTAGTACCCAAGGACTAGCGGGAGGTACGCAGTATTTT
NA	TRBJ1-2	TRBD1	14	TRBV5-1	CASSLQTGNYGYTF	TGCGCCAGCAGCCTTCAGACAGGGAACTATGGCTACACCTTC
NA	TRBJ1-2	TRBD1	13	TRBV12-3/TRBV12-4	CASRTTGGDGYTF	TGTGCCAGCAGGACGACAGGGGGGGATGGCTACACCTTC
NA	TRBJ2-1	NA	12	TRBV24-1	CATSDGRNEQFF	TGTGCCACCAGTGATGGGAGGAATGAGCAGTTCTTC
NA	TRBJ1-5	NA	13	TRBV19	CASSPQGYQPQHF	TGTGCCAGTAGTCCTCAGGGGTATCAGCCCCAGCATTTT
NA	TRBJ1-5	NA	13	TRBV7-2	CASRRGSNQPQHF	TGTGCCAGCAGACGAGGAAGCAATCAGCCCCAGCATTTT
NA	TRBJ2-1	TRBD2	15	TRBV27	CASSPGLAVWDEQFF	TGTGCCAGCAGTCCGGGACTAGCGGTTTGGGATGAGCAGTTCTTC
NA	TRBJ2-1	TRBD2	13	TRBV11-3	CASSSGRVNEQFF	TGTGCCAGTTCCAGCGGGAGGGTTAATGAGCAGTTCTTC
NA	TRBJ2-1	NA	12	TRBV20-1	CSASVSLNEQFF	TGCAGTGCTAGTGTGTCCCTAAATGAGCAGTTCTTC
NA	TRBJ1-2	NA	14	TRBV28	CASRTPGTNYGYTF	TGTGCCAGCAGAACCCCGGGAACTAACTATGGCTACACCTTC
NA	TRBJ2-2	NA	17	TRBV5-8	CASSQRRGGRNTGELFF	TGTGCCAGCAGCCAACGGAGGGGGGGACGGAACACCGGGGAGCTGTTTTTT
few	TRBJ1-1	NA	11	TRBV24-1	CATSFGTEAFF	TGTGCCACCTCTTTCGGGACTGAAGCTTTCTTT
NA	TRBJ2-2	TRBD2	16	TRBV7-7	CASSSGLAGAHRELFF	TGTGCTAGCAGCTCCGGACTAGCGGGAGCTCACCGGGAGCTGTTTTTT
NA	TRBJ2-5	TRBD2	16	TRBV6-2/TRBV6-3	CASSYIAGEPQETQYF	TGTGCCAGCAGTTATATAGCGGGAGAACCCCAAGAGACCCAGTACTTC
NA	TRBJ2-1	NA	12	TRBV29-1	CSAGVSSNEQFF	TGCAGCGCGGGGGTTAGCAGCAATGAGCAGTTCTTC
NA	TRBJ2-5	NA	14	TRBV2	CASSESGLQETQYF	TGTGCCAGCAGTGAGTCTGGCCTCCAAGAGACCCAGTACTTC
NA	TRBJ2-1	TRBD1	16	TRBV28	CASRSPAGTDKSEQFF	TGTGCCAGCAGATCCCCCGCCGGGACAGATAAGAGTGAGCAGTTCTTC
NA	TRBJ2-2	NA	18	TRBV5-1	CASSLVPGSYLNTGELFF	TGCGCCAGCAGCTTGGTTCCGGGTTCATACTTGAACACCGGGGAGCTGTTTTTT
NA	TRBJ2-7	NA	13	TRBV10-3	CAISPDSSYEQYF	TGTGCCATCAGCCCTGACAGCTCCTACGAGCAGTACTTC
NA	TRBJ2-1	NA	14	TRBV7-9	CASSLQAGDNEQFF	TGTGCCAGCAGTCTTCAAGCGGGCGACAATGAGCAGTTCTTC
NA	TRBJ1-2	NA	13	TRBV28	CASSSRRDWGYTF	TGTGCCAGCAGTTCACGGCGGGACTGGGGCTACACCTTC
NA	TRBJ1-5	NA	14	TRBV18	CASSPAGDNQPQHF	TGTGCCAGCTCACCCGCAGGGGACAATCAGCCCCAGCATTTT
NA	TRBJ1-2	TRBD1	15	TRBV4-2	CASSHHDREHYGYTF	TGTGCCAGCAGCCATCATGACAGGGAACACTATGGCTACACCTTC
NA	TRBJ2-1	NA	21	TRBV7-3	CASSLCPGQLTGIISYNEQFF	TGTGCCAGCAGCTTATGCCCCGGACAGCTAACAGGAATCATCTCCTACAATGAGCAGTTCTTC
NA	TRBJ2-3	TRBD1	19	TRBV7-9	CASSLARQGAYYSTDTQYF	TGTGCCAGCAGCTTAGCCCGACAGGGGGCTTACTATAGCACAGATACGCAGTATTTT
NA	TRBJ1-1	NA	14	TRBV28	CASSLPAMNTEAFF	TGTGCCAGCAGTTTGCCAGCGATGAACACTGAAGCTTTCTTT
NA	TRBJ1-1	TRBD1	15	TRBV7-8	CASKRDRGPNTEAFF	TGTGCCAGCAAGAGGGACAGGGGCCCTAACACTGAAGCTTTCTTT